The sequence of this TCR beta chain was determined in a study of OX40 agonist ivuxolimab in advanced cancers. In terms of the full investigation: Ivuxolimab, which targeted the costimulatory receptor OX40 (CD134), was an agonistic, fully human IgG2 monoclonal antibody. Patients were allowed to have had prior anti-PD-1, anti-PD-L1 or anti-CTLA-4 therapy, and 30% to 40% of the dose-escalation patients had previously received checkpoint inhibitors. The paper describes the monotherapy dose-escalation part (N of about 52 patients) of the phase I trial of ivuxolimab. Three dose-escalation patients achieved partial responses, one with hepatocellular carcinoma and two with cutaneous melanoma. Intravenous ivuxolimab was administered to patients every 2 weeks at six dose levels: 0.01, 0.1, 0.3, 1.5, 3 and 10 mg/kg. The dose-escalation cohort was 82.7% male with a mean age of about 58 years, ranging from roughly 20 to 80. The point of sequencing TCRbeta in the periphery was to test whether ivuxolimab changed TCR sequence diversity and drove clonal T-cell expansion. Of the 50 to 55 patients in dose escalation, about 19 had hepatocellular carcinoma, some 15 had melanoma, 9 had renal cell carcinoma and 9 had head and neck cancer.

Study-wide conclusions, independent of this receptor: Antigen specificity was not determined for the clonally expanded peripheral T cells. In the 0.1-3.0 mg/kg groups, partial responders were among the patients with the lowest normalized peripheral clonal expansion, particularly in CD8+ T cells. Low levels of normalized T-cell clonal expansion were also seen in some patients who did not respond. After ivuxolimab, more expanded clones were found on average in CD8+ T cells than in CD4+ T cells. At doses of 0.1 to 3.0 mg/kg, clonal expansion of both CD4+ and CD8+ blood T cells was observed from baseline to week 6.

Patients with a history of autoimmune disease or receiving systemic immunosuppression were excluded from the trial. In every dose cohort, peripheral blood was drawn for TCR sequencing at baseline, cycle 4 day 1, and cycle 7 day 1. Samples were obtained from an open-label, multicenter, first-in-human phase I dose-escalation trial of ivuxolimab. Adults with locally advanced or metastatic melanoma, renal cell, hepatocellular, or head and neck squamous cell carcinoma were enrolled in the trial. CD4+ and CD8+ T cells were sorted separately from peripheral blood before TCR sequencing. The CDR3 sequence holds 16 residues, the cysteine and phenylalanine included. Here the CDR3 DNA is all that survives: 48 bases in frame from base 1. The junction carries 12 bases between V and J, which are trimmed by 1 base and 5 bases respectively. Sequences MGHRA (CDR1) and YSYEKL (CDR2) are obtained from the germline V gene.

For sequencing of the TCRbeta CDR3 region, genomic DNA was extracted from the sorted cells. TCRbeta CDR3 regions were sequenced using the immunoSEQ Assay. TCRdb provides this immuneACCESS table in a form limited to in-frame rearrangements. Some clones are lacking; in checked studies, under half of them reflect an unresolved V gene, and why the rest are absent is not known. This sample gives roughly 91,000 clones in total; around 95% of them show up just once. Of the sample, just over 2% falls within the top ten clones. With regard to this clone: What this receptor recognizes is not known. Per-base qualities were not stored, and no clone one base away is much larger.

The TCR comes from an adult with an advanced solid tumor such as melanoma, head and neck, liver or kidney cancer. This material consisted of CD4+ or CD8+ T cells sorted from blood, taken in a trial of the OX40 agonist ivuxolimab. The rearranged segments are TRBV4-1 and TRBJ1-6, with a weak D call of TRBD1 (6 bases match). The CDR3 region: CASSQVYPGDNSPLHF. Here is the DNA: TGCGCCAGCAGCCAAGTTTACCCAGGGGATAATTCACCCCTCCACTTT.